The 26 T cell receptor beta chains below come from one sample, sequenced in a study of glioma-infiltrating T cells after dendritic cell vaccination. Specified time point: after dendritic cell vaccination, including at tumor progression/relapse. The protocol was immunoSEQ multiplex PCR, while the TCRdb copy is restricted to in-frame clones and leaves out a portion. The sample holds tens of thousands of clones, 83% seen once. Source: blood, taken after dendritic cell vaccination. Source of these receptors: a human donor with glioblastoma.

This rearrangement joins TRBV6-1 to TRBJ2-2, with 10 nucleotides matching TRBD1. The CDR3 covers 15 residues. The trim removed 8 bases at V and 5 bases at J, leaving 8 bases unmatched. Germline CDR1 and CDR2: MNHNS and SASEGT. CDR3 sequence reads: CASRPDRGQTGELFF. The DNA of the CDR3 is TGTGCCAGCCGCCCCGACAGGGGGCAAACCGGGGAGCTGTTTTTT.

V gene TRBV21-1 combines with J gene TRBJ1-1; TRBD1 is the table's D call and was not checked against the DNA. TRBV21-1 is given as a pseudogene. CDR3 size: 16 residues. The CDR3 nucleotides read TGTGCCAGCAGCAAATATCCTGGAGAGGGGGACACTGAAGCTTTCTTT. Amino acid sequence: CASSKYPGEGDTEAFF.

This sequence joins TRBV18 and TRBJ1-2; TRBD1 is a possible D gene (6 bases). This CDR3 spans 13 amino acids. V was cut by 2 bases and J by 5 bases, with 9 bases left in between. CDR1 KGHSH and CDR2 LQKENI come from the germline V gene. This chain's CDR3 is CASSPSGEYGYTF. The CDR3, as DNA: TGTGCCAGCTCACCATCAGGGGAGTATGGCTACACCTTC. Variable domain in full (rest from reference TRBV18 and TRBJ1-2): NAGVMQNPRHLVRRRGQEARLRCSPMKGHSHVYWYRQLPEEGLKFMVYLQKENIIDESGMPKERFSAEFPKEGPSILRIQQVVRGDSAAYFCASSPSGEYGYTFGSGTRLTVV.

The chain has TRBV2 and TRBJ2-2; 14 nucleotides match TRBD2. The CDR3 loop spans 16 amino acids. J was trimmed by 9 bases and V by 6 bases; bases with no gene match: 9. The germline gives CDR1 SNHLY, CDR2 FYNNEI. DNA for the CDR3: TGTGCCAGCAGCCCCGGACTAGCGGGGGGAAACTGGGAGCTGTTTTTT. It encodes CASSPGLAGGNWELFF.

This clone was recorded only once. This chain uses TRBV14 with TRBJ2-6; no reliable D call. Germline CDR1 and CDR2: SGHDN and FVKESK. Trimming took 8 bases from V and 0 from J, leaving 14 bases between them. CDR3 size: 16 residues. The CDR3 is CASSPDIVSGANVLTF. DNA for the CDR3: TGTGCCAGCTCCCCAGATATTGTCTCTGGGGCCAACGTCCTGACTTTC.

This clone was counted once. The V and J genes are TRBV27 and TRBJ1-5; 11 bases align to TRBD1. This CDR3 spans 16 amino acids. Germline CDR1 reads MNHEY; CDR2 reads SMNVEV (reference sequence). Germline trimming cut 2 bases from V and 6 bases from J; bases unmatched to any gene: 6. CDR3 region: CASSLSGTGGGQPQHF. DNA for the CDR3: TGTGCCAGCAGTTTAAGCGGGACAGGGGGAGGTCAGCCCCAGCATTTT.

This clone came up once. DNA for the CDR3: TGTGCCAGCAGTCTCCGACAGGGGGCCTACGAGCAGTACTTC. Amino acid sequence: CASSLRQGAYEQYF. V usage is TRBV5-4 and J usage is TRBJ2-7, with TRBD1 matching over 9 bases. Germline V lookup: CDR1 SGHNT, CDR2 YYREEE (reference sequence). The CDR3 runs 14 residues. J lost 2 bases, V lost 5 bases, and 5 bases had no gene match.

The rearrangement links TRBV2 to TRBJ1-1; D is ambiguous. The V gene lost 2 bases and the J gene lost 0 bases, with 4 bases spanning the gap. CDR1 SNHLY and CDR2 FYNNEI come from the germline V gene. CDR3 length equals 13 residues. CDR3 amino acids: CASSEQVNTEAFF. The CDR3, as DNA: TGTGCCAGCAGTGAACAGGTGAACACTGAAGCTTTCTTT.

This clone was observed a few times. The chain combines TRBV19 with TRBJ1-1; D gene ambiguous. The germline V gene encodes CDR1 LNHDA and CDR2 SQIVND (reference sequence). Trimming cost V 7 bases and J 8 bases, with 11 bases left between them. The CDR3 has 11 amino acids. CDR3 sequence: CASKLRFEAFF. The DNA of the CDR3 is TGTGCCAGTAAGTTACGGTTCGAAGCTTTCTTT.

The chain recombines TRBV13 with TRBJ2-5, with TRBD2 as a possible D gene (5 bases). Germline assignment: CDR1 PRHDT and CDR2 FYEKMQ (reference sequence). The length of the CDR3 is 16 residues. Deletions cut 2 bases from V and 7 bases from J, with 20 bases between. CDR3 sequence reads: CASSLRLTPGGGTQYF. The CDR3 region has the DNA TGTGCCAGCAGCTTAAGGCTAACCCCGGGCGGAGGGACCCAGTACTTC.

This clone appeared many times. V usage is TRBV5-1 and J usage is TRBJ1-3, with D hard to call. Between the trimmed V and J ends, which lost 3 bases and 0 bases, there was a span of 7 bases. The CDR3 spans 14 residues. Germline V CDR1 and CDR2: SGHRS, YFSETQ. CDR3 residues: CASSSGNSGNTIYF. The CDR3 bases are TGCGCCAGCAGCTCCGGGAACTCTGGAAACACCATATATTTT.

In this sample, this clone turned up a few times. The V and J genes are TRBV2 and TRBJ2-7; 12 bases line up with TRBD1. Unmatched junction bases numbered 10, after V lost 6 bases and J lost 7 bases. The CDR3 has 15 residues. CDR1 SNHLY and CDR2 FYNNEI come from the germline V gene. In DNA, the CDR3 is TGTGCCAGCAGAGGAGGGGACAGGGGGCTTTATGAGCAGTACTTC. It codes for CASRGGDRGLYEQYF.

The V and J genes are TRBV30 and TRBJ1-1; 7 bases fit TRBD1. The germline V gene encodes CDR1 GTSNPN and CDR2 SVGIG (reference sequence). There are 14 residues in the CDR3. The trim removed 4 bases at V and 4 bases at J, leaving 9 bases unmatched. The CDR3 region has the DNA TGTGCCTGGACCCGGGACAGTTTGACCACTGAAGCTTTCTTT. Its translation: CAWTRDSLTTEAFF.

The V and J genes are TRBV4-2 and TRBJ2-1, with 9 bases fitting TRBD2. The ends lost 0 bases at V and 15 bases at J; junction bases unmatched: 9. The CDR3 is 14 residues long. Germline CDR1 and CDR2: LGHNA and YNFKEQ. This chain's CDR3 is CASSQDLYERGAFF. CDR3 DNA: TGTGCCAGCAGCCAAGATCTCTACGAGCGGGGGGCGTTCTTC.

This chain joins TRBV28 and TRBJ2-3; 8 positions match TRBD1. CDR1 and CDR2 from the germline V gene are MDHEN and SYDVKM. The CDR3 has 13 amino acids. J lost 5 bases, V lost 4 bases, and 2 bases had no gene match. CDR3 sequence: CASSWTGRDTQYF. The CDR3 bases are TGTGCCAGCAGTTGGACAGGGAGAGATACGCAGTATTTT. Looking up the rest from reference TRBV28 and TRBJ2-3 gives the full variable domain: DVKVTQSSRYLVKRTGEKVFLECVQDMDHENMFWYRQDPGLGLRLIYFSYDVKMKEKGDIPEGYSVSREKKERFSLILESASTNQTSMYLCASSWTGRDTQYFGPGTRLTVL.

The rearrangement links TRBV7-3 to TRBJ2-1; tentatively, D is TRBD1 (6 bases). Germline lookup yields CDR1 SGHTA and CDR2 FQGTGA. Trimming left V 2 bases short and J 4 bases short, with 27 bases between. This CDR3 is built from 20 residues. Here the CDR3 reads CASSLSGPGRGPRGYNEQFF. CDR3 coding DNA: TGTGCCAGCAGCTTATCTGGTCCGGGCCGGGGTCCTAGGGGGTACAATGAGCAGTTCTTC.

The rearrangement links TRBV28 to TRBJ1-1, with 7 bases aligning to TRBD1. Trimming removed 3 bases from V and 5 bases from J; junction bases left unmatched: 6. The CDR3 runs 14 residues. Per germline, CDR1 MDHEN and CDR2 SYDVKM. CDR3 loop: CASSLEGARTEAFF. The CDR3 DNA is TGTGCCAGCAGTTTGGAGGGGGCTCGGACTGAAGCTTTCTTT.

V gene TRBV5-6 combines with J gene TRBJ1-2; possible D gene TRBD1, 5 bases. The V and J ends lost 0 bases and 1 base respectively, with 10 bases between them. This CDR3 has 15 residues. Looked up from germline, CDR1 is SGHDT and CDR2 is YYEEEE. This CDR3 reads CASSLAGGYNYGYTF. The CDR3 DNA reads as TGTGCCAGCAGCTTGGCCGGGGGATATAACTATGGCTACACCTTC.

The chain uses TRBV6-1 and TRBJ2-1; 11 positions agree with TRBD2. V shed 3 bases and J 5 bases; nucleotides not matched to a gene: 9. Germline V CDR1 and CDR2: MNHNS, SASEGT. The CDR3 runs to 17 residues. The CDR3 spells CASSELIAGGLNNEQFF. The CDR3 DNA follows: TGTGCCAGCAGTGAGCTCATAGCGGGGGGGCTAAACAATGAGCAGTTCTTC.

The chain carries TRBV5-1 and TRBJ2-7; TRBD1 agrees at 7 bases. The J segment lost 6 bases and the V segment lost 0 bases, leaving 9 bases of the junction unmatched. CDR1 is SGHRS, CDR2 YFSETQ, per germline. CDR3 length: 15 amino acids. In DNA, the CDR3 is TGCGCCAGCAGCTTGGCGAGACAGGGTTCTCTCGAGCAGTACTTC. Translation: CASSLARQGSLEQYF. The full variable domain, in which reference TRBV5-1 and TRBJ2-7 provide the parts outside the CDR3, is KAGVTQTPRYLIKTRGQQVTLSCSPISGHRSVSWYQQTPGQGLQFLFEYFSETQRNKGNFPGRFSGRQFSNSRSEMNVSTLELGDSALYLCASSLARQGSLEQYFGPGTRLTVT.

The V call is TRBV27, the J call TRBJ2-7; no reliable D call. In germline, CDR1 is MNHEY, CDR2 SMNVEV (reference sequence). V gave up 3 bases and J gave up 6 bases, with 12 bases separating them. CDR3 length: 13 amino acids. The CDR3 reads CASSFSSGFEQYF. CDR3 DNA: TGTGCCAGCAGTTTCTCTTCCGGGTTCGAGCAGTACTTC.

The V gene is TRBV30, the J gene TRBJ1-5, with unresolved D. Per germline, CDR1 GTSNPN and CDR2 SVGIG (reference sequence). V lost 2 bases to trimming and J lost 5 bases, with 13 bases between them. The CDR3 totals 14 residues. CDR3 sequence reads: CAWSRRRGDQPQHF. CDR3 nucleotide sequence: TGTGCCTGGAGTCGCCGGCGGGGAGATCAGCCCCAGCATTTT.

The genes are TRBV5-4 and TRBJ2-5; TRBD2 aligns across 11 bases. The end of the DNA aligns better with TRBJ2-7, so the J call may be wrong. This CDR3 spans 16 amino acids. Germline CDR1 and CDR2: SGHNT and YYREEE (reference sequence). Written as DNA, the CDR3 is TGTGCCAGCAGCTTGGCACTAGCGGGGGCGAGATACGAGCAGTACTTC. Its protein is CASSLALAGARYEQYF.

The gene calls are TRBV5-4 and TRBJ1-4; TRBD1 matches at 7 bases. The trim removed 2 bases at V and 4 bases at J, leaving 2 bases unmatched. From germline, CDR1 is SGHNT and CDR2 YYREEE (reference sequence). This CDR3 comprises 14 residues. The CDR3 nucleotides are TGTGCCAGCAGCTTCGACAGGGATAATGAAAAACTGTTTTTT. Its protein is CASSFDRDNEKLFF.

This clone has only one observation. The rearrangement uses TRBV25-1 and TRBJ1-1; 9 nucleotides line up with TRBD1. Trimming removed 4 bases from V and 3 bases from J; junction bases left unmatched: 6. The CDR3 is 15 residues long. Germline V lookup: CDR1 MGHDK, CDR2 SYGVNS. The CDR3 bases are TGTGCCAGCAGTGGAACAGGGGGCAGGGACACTGAAGCTTTCTTT. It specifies CASSGTGGRDTEAFF.

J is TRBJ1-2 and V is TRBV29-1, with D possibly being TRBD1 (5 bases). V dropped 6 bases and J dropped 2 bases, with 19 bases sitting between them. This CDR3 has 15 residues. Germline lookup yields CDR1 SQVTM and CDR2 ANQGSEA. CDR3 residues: CSVLPDSAGNYGYTF. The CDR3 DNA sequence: TGCAGCGTACTCCCAGACAGCGCCGGCAACTATGGCTACACCTTC. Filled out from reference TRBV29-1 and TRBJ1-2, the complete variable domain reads SAVISQKPSRDICQRGTSLTIQCQVDSQVTMMFWYRQQPGQSLTLIATANQGSEATYESGFVIDKFPISRPNLTFSTLTVSNMSPEDSSIYLCSVLPDSAGNYGYTFGSGTRLTVV.